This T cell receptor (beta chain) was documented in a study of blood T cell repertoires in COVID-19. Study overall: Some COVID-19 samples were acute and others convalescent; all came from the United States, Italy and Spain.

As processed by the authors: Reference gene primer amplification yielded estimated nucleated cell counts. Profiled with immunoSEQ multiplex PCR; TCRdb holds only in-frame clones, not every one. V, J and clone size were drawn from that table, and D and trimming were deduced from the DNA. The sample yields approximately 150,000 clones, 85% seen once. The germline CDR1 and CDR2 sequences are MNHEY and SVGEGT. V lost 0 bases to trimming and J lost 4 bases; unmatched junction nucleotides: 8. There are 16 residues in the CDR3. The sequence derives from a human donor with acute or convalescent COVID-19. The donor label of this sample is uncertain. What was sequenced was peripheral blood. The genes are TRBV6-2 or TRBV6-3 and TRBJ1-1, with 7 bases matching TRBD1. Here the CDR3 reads CASSYSTGRWTTEAFF. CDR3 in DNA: TGTGCCAGCAGTTACTCGACAGGGAGGTGGACCACTGAAGCTTTCTTT.